The clone carrying this T cell receptor (beta chain) was recorded a few times. The record originates from a study of patients and donors after allogeneic stem cell transplantation. TCRdb itself ran the RT-PCR reads through MiXCR, one entry per CDR3 protein. Of over 150,000 distinct CDR3 sequences in the sample, approximately 30% were seen once. Trimming pared 6 bases from V and 3 bases from J, leaving 11 bases between. Germline loops: CDR1 KGHDR, CDR2 SFDVKD. This CDR3 contains 13 residues. The sequence was collected from a human donor who was either an allogeneic HSCT recipient or a stem cell or donor lymphocyte infusion donor (not recorded which). It is not recorded whose cells these are; they may come from a transplant donor. The chain employs TRBV24-1 and TRBJ2-7; TRBD2 is a possible D gene (6 bases). Sequencing input: blood, either unsorted or a sorted T cell fraction (not recorded which). The CDR3 region is CATSRPEGYEQYF. CDR3 coding DNA: TGTGCCACCAGTCGACCGGAGGGCTACGAGCAGTACTTC.